This entry concerns a single T cell receptor (beta chain). Its antigen is as yet unknown. The CDR3 consists of 21 residues. Germline CDR1 reads SQVTM; CDR2 reads ANQGSEA. V lost 5 bases to trimming and J lost 6 bases, with 40 bases between them. Profiling relied on immunoSEQ multiplex PCR, and the TCRdb table lists in-frame clones only, not all of them. The sample records around 20,000 clones, about four fifths being singletons. At cycle 4 day 1, cycle 7 day 1, and baseline, blood was sampled. This entry is derived from a study of OX40 agonist ivuxolimab in advanced cancers. General observations from the study: Doses of 0.1 to 3.0 mg/kg were accompanied by clonal expansion of CD4+ and CD8+ blood T cells by week 6.

The sample in question was CD4+ or CD8+ T cells sorted from blood, obtained in a trial of the OX40 agonist ivuxolimab. The rearrangement links TRBV29-1 to TRBJ1-1; the D gene is possibly TRBD1 (6 bases). The TCR was taken from an adult with an advanced solid tumor such as melanoma, head and neck, liver or kidney cancer. The CDR3 bases are TGCAGCGTTTTCGGAAGGTCCGGACAGACCCTTTTTCCCCCCGTAGGCGCTGAAGCTTTCTTT. Translated: CSVFGRSGQTLFPPVGAEAFF.